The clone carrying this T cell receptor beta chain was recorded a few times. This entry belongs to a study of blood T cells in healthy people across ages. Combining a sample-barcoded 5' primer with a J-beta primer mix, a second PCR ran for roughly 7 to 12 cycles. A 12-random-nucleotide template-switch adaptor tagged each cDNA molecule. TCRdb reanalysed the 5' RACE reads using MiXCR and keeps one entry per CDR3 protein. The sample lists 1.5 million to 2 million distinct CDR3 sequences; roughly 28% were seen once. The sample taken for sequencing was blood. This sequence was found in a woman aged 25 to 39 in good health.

The CDR3 reads CASSLGGSKPGELFF. CDR3 in DNA: TGCGCCAGCAGCTTAGGAGGGAGTAAACCCGGGGAGCTGTTTTTT. The chain joins TRBV5-1 to TRBJ2-2; TRBD2 might be the D (6 bases). Trimming removed 2 bases from V and 6 bases from J, with 14 bases in between. The CDR3 runs 15 residues. CDR1 SGHRS and CDR2 YFSETQ come from the germline V gene.